These T cell receptor beta chains were read from a single sample in a study of CD8 T cells in Susac syndrome. TCRdb reanalysed the immunoSEQ multiplex PCR reads using MiXCR and keeps one entry per CDR3 protein. The sample yields some 400,000 distinct CDR3 sequences, about 85% seen once. The sequenced sample consisted of CD8+ T cells from PBMCs. The receptor source for this set is a human donor with multiple sclerosis. The CDR3 runs from the conserved cysteine through the conserved F or W. The D gene is left open where the match is weak. Size values are once, few and many counts, or a class for expanded clones, and some rows have none.

abundance: once; v_gene: TRBV24-1; d_gene: NA; j_gene: TRBJ2-1; CDR3nt: TGTGCCACCAGTGATGGCAGGTTTTCCTCCTACAGTGAGCAGTTCTTC; CDR3aa: CATSDGRFSSYSEQFF
abundance: NA; v_gene: TRBV29-1; d_gene: TRBD2; j_gene: TRBJ2-1; CDR3nt: TGCAGCGTGGCCGGGACTAGCGGCTACAATGAGCAGTTCTTC; CDR3aa: CSVAGTSGYNEQFF
abundance: NA; v_gene: TRBV28; d_gene: NA; j_gene: TRBJ1-6; CDR3nt: TGTGCCAGCAGGGATACAGGGTCCAATAATTCACCCCTCCACTTT; CDR3aa: CASRDTGSNNSPLHF
abundance: NA; v_gene: TRBV19; d_gene: NA; j_gene: TRBJ2-3; CDR3nt: TGTGCCAGTAGTATAGATCCTGTGGACACCGATACGCAGTATTTT; CDR3aa: CASSIDPVDTDTQYF
abundance: NA; v_gene: TRBV27; d_gene: NA; j_gene: TRBJ1-1; CDR3nt: TGTGCCAGCTCTCGTTCGGCGACCACTGAAGCTTTCTTT; CDR3aa: CASSRSATTEAFF
abundance: NA; v_gene: TRBV4-1; d_gene: TRBD1; j_gene: TRBJ2-1; CDR3nt: TGCGCCAGCAGCCAAGAAGGGCCGGGACAGTTCAATGAGCAGTTCTTC; CDR3aa: CASSQEGPGQFNEQFF
abundance: once; v_gene: TRBV5-6; d_gene: NA; j_gene: TRBJ1-2; CDR3nt: TGTGCCAGCAGTTACGTGGGGCCCGGCCCCGGCTACACCTTC; CDR3aa: CASSYVGPGPGYTF
abundance: NA; v_gene: TRBV20-1; d_gene: NA; j_gene: TRBJ2-7; CDR3nt: TGCAGTGCTAGAGGTAGCGCACACTACGAGCAGTACTTC; CDR3aa: CSARGSAHYEQYF
abundance: NA; v_gene: TRBV30; d_gene: NA; j_gene: TRBJ2-7; CDR3nt: TGTGCCTGGAGTAACGGCTATACCTACGAGCAGTACTTC; CDR3aa: CAWSNGYTYEQYF
abundance: NA; v_gene: TRBV6-1; d_gene: TRBD1; j_gene: TRBJ2-1; CDR3nt: TGTGCCAGCAGTGGAAGTTCGGGACAGGAGCTTTACAATGAGCAGTTCTTC; CDR3aa: CASSGSSGQELYNEQFF
abundance: few; v_gene: TRBV6-1; d_gene: TRBD1; j_gene: TRBJ2-1; CDR3nt: TGTGCCAGCAGTGACTACAGGGGCCCTGCAAATGAGCAGTTCTTC; CDR3aa: CASSDYRGPANEQFF
abundance: once; v_gene: TRBV7-8; d_gene: NA; j_gene: TRBJ1-3; CDR3nt: TGTGCCAGCAGCTTAACAGCTACTGGAAACACCATATATTTT; CDR3aa: CASSLTATGNTIYF
abundance: NA; v_gene: TRBV7-9; d_gene: NA; j_gene: TRBJ2-1; CDR3nt: TGTGCCAGCAGCTTGACTATGGGCAATGAGCAGTTCTTC; CDR3aa: CASSLTMGNEQFF
abundance: NA; v_gene: TRBV27; d_gene: TRBD1; j_gene: TRBJ1-1; CDR3nt: TGTGCCAGCAGTTTTTCAACAGGGGGCACTGAAGCTTTCTTT; CDR3aa: CASSFSTGGTEAFF
abundance: NA; v_gene: TRBV27; d_gene: NA; j_gene: TRBJ2-7; CDR3nt: TGTGCCAGCTCCCAAAGCAGCTCCTACGAGCAGTACTTC; CDR3aa: CASSQSSSYEQYF